Reported below is one T cell receptor beta chain. The target antigen is unknown. Here immunoSEQ multiplex PCR was the method, and the copy in TCRdb shows in-frame clones only, minus some. The sample includes under 400,000 clones, approximately 91% of them seen just once. The data were obtained in a study of cytomegalovirus exposure and HLA in healthy donors. Study outcomes and limitations: Clusters of TCRs from the first cohort tended to co-occur in the roughly 120 validation repertoires (as a later analysis found).

Donors were drawn from the approximately 120-subject validation cohort, separate from the approximately 700-subject first cohort. Germline V lookup: CDR1 SGHTA, CDR2 FQGNSA. The V end lost 5 bases, the J end lost 0 bases, and 11 bases lay between the germline ends. The CDR3 runs 15 residues. What was sequenced was PBMCs. The source is a man aged 30 to 39 in good health and CMV-seronegative. The rearrangement joins TRBV7-2 to TRBJ1-3; a possible D gene is TRBD1 (5 bases). This chain's CDR3 is CASSPDKRSGNTIYF. The CDR3 DNA reads TGTGCCAGCAGCCCGGACAAGCGCTCTGGAAACACCATATATTTT.